The source of this TCR beta chain is a study of cytomegalovirus exposure and HLA in healthy donors. The overall study: Earlier findings included about 120 million unique TCR beta sequences obtained from about 179 million T cells.

The germline gives CDR1 LNHDA, CDR2 SQIVND (reference sequence). Trimming shortened V by 5 bases and J by 5 bases, and 12 bases separated the two germline ends. This CDR3 comprises 14 residues. Notes on this clone: Its specificity is unknown.

Points from the study as a whole: With later analysis, a missense DCLRE1C variant became linked to TCR beta V- and J-gene trimming. It was reported in a later analysis that an Asian-associated ancestry cluster showed fewer N-insertions than the 666-donor mean. A later analysis reported that several of the most significant clusters appeared to be linked to common viral pathogens, among them Epstein-Barr virus.

The primer mix had 60 Vbeta and 13 Jbeta primers. TCRdb keeps only in-frame clones here, not all; method: immunoSEQ multiplex PCR. Found here are about 190,000 clones, around 81% of them singletons; the top ten hold approximately 1.8%. The rearrangement links TRBV19 to TRBJ2-2; the D gene is possibly TRBD1 (6 bases). The source material was PBMCs. The clonotype comes from a young man in good health and CMV-seronegative. The DNA of the CDR3 is TGTGCCAGTAGTCCCAGACAGGCAACCGGGGAGCTGTTTTTT. Its protein product is CASSPRQATGELFF.